This TCR beta chain originates from a study of cytomegalovirus exposure and HLA in healthy donors. PCR used 60 Vbeta primers and 13 Jbeta primers. The assay was immunoSEQ multiplex PCR, and TCRdb's table has in-frame clones only and misses some. The sample includes approximately 210,000 clones, about 80% of them seen just once. CDR3 size: 16 residues. The germline V gene has CDR1 SGHRS and CDR2 YFSETQ. The V and J ends lost 5 bases and 8 bases, in that order; junction bases with no gene match: 13. The gene calls are TRBV5-1 and TRBJ1-4; the match to TRBD1 covers 9 bases. Sample: PBMCs. This receptor was obtained from a woman in her forties or fifties in good health and CMV-seropositive. CDR3 bases: TGCGCCAGCAGTCCTAACCCGGGACAGGGTGGGGAAAAACTGTTTTTT. Residues: CASSPNPGQGGEKLFF.